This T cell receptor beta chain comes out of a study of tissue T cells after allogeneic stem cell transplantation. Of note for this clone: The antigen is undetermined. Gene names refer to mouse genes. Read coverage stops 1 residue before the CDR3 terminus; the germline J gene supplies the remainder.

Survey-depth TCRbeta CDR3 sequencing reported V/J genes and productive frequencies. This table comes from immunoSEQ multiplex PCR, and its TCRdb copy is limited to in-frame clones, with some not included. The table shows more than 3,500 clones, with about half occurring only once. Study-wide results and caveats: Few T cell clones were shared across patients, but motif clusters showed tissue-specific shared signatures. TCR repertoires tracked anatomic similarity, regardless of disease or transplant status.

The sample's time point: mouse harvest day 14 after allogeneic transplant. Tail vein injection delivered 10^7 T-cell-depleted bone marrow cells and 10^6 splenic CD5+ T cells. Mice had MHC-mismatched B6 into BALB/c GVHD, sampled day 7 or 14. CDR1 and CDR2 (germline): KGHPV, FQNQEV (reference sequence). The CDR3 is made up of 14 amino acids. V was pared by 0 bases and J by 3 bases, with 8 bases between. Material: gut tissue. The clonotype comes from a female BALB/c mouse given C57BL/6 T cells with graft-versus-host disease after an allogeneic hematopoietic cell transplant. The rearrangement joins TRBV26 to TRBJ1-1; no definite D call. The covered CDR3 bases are TGTGCCAGCAGTCTGTCAGGGAGTGACACAGAAGTCTTC. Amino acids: CASSLSGSDTEVF. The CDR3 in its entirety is CASSLSGSDTEVFF.